These 20 T cell receptor beta chains were sequenced from one sample in a study of cytomegalovirus exposure and HLA in healthy donors. Assay: immunoSEQ multiplex PCR; the TCRdb copy retains only in-frame clones and omits some. The sample holds approximately 140,000 clones, almost 85% seen once. The material sequenced was PBMCs. These receptors originate from a woman in her twenties or thirties in good health and CMV-seronegative.

V and J are TRBV4-2 and TRBJ2-1; 8 positions agree with TRBD2. This CDR3 spans 15 amino acids. Germline trimming cut 4 bases from V and 2 bases from J; bases unmatched to any gene: 4. The germline V gene encodes CDR1 LGHNA and CDR2 YNFKEQ. CDR3 bases: TGTGCCAGCAGCCCGACTAGCGTCCCCTACAATGAGCAGTTCTTC. Its protein product is CASSPTSVPYNEQFF.

The chain links TRBV5-1 to TRBJ1-4; perhaps TRBD1 as D (6 bases). CDR3 size: 14 residues. CDR1 is SGHRS, CDR2 YFSETQ, per germline. V was clipped by 4 bases and J by 12 bases, with 19 bases between them. The CDR3 loop reads CASSQIPGEGELFF. The CDR3 DNA follows: TGCGCCAGCAGCCAAATACCAGGGGAAGGAGAACTGTTTTTT.

The V and J genes are TRBV6-5 and TRBJ2-3, with 7 positions matching TRBD2. The germline CDR1 and CDR2 sequences are MNHEY and SVGAGI. The CDR3 has 15 amino acids. Unmatched junction bases numbered 8, after V lost 2 bases and J lost 6 bases. CDR3 nucleotide sequence: TGTGCCAGCAGTTACGGGCTAGCGGAGCTTGATACGCAGTATTTT. It yields the protein CASSYGLAELDTQYF.

The chain couples TRBV7-9 to TRBJ2-3, with 8 bases matching TRBD1. The CDR3 covers 15 residues. V shed 5 bases, J shed 4 bases, and the junction held 8 bases outside the gene matches. Germline CDR1 SEHNR, CDR2 FQNEAQ (reference sequence). In DNA, the CDR3 is TGTGCCAGCAGCGGAGGACAGGGAAGATCAGATACGCAGTATTTT. This translates into CASSGGQGRSDTQYF.

The chain recombines TRBV19 with TRBJ2-1; D may be TRBD2 (6 bases). The CDR3 runs 15 residues. Germline CDR1 LNHDA, CDR2 SQIVND (reference sequence). Trimming took 4 bases from V and 4 from J, leaving 14 bases between them. The chain's CDR3 is CASSTPGLTYNEQFF. The CDR3 DNA sequence: TGTGCCAGTAGTACCCCGGGACTGACGTACAATGAGCAGTTCTTC.

The chain uses TRBV4-1 and TRBJ2-7; TRBD1 agrees at 8 bases. The germline CDR1 and CDR2 sequences are MGHRA and YSYEKL. The length of the CDR3 is 15 residues. With 3 bases clipped from V and 2 bases from J, the junction kept 6 bases outside the gene matches. CDR3 amino acids: CASSQGQAGTYEQYF. CDR3 DNA: TGCGCCAGCAGCCAGGGACAGGCCGGGACCTACGAGCAGTACTTC.

The chain is built from TRBV15 and TRBJ2-5, with unresolved D. Germline V CDR1 and CDR2: LNHNV, YYDKDF (reference sequence). V was pared by 5 bases and J by 1 base, with 14 bases between. This CDR3 is 15 amino acids long. CDR3 nucleotides: TGTGCCACCAGCTTGGGCAGACGATTCCAAGAGACCCAGTACTTC. Translation gives CATSLGRRFQETQYF.

The chain is built from TRBV6-1 and TRBJ2-1; maybe TRBD1 (5 bases). Germline lookup yields CDR1 MNHNS and CDR2 SASEGT. The CDR3 runs 16 residues. V was trimmed by 4 bases and J by 0 bases, leaving 13 bases between them. CDR3 sequence (DNA): TGTGCCAGCAGTGCGCAAGGGGCGAGCTCCTACAATGAGCAGTTCTTC. Residues: CASSAQGASSYNEQFF.

This clone was counted once. The chain joins TRBV6-5 to TRBJ2-7, with a tentative D call TRBD2 (6 bases). V lost 7 bases and J lost 1, with 11 bases in between. This CDR3 spans 13 amino acids. Germline V lookup: CDR1 MNHEY, CDR2 SVGAGI. The CDR3, as DNA: TGTGCCAGCAAGCGTGGGGGGTCCTACGAGCAGTACTTC. Its protein is CASKRGGSYEQYF.

The chain has TRBV15 and TRBJ1-6; D ambiguous. The V gene lost 1 base and the J gene lost 11 bases, with 15 bases spanning the gap. This CDR3 comprises 15 residues. Germline V gives CDR1 LNHNV, CDR2 YYDKDF (reference sequence). The CDR3 DNA is TGTGCCACCAGCAGAGCTGACGGGAGAGGTGCACCCCTCCACTTT. Amino acids: CATSRADGRGAPLHF.

J is TRBJ2-1 and V is TRBV7-8; 7 positions match TRBD1. J gave up 1 base and V 5 bases, and 5 bases lay outside the gene matches. Germline-derived CDR1 and CDR2 are SGHVS and FQNEAQ. This CDR3 region has 15 residues. The DNA of the CDR3 is TGTGCCAGCAGCCCACAACAGGGGTCCTACAATGAGCAGTTCTTC. Translating it yields CASSPQQGSYNEQFF.

This chain links TRBV6-1 with TRBJ2-1; TRBD1 is a possible D gene (6 bases). Germline assignment: CDR1 MNHNS and CDR2 SASEGT. The CDR3 consists of 13 residues. Trimming removed 6 bases from V and 8 bases from J, with 14 bases in between. CDR3 sequence reads: CASRDRPWDEQFF. For the CDR3, the DNA is TGTGCCAGCAGGGACAGACCTTGGGATGAGCAGTTCTTC.

V gene TRBV2 combines with J gene TRBJ1-2, with 9 bases that match TRBD1. In germline, CDR1 is SNHLY, CDR2 FYNNEI. V gave up 6 bases and J gave up 4 bases; unmatched junction bases: 6. This CDR3 is 14 amino acids long. CDR3: CASRRGQGIYGYTF. CDR3 in DNA: TGTGCCAGCAGGCGAGGACAGGGGATCTATGGCTACACCTTC.

The chain employs TRBV27 and TRBJ1-6; 9 bases fit TRBD1. The CDR3 runs to 18 residues. The germline CDR1 and CDR2 sequences are MNHEY and SMNVEV (reference sequence). J lost 0 bases, V lost 2 bases, and 5 bases had no gene match. In DNA form, the CDR3 reads TGTGCCAGCAGTTTAAGGGGACAGGGTTTCTCCTATAATTCACCCCTCCACTTT. Its translation is CASSLRGQGFSYNSPLHF.

V usage is TRBV27 and J usage is TRBJ2-7, with 7 bases identical to TRBD1. The junction had 10 bases not matched to a gene; V was cut back by 6 bases and J by 2 bases. The germline gives CDR1 MNHEY, CDR2 SMNVEV (reference sequence). This CDR3 region has 15 residues. DNA for the CDR3: TGTGCCAGCAGCTGGGGGCTTGGGACAGCCTACGAGCAGTACTTC. Translation gives CASSWGLGTAYEQYF.

The V and J genes are TRBV5-1 and TRBJ2-2; D is unclear. Looked up from germline, CDR1 is SGHRS and CDR2 is YFSETQ. This CDR3 is 14 amino acids long. The V end was cut by 3 bases, the J end by 5 bases, with 11 bases between. The CDR3 nucleotides read TGCGCCAGCAGCTCTCAGGCCTCGACCGGGGAGCTGTTTTTT. It encodes CASSSQASTGELFF.

This sequence joins TRBV9 and TRBJ1-4; possible D gene TRBD1, 5 bases. The ends were cut back, 0 bases at V and 8 bases at J, with 14 bases in the middle. Germline CDR1 and CDR2: SGDLS and YYNGEE. The CDR3 contains 15 residues. This CDR3 is CASSVGGGTREKLFF. CDR3 sequence (DNA): TGTGCCAGCAGCGTAGGCGGAGGGACTAGGGAAAAACTGTTTTTT.

The chain joins TRBV6-4 to TRBJ2-5, with TRBD2 matching 11 bases. J gave up 7 bases and V 6 bases, and 16 bases lay outside the gene matches. Germline CDR1 MRHNA, CDR2 SNTAGT. This CDR3 region has 17 residues. CDR3 protein: CASSPVPGLADLGTQYF. The CDR3 DNA follows: TGTGCCAGCAGCCCTGTTCCGGGACTAGCGGACCTTGGGACCCAGTACTTC.

J is TRBJ1-1 and V is TRBV7-9, with unresolved D. The CDR3 contains 15 residues. From germline, CDR1 is SEHNR and CDR2 FQNEAQ (reference sequence). Deletions cut 4 bases from V and 1 base from J, with 13 bases between. The CDR3 DNA is TGTGCCAGCAGCTCCAGATCCCAGGAGAACACTGAAGCTTTCTTT. This translates into CASSSRSQENTEAFF.

This sequence joins TRBV5-1 and TRBJ1-2; TRBD1 might be the D (5 bases). Germline CDR1 reads SGHRS; CDR2 reads YFSETQ. The CDR3 length is 13 residues. V was trimmed by 4 bases and J by 6 bases, leaving 13 bases between them. CDR3 nucleotide sequence: TGCGCCAGCAGCCCGGGGGGGGGTGATGGCTACACCTTC. Translating it yields CASSPGGGDGYTF.